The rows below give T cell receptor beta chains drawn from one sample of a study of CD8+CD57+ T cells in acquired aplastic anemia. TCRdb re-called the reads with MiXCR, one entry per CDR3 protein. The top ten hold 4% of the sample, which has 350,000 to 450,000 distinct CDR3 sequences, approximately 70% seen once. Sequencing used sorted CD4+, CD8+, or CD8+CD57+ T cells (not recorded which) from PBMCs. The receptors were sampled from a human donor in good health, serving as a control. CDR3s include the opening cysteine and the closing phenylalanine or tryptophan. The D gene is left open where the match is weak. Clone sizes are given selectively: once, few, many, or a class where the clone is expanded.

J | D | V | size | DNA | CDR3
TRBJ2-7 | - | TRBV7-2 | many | TGTGCCAGCAGCTTTGTCTTCCAGCAGGGGCTCTACGAGCAGTACTTC | CASSFVFQQGLYEQYF
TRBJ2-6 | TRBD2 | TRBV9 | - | TGTGCCAGCAGCGTGTCGGGACTAGTCTACGACCAGTTGACTTTC | CASSVSGLVYDQLTF
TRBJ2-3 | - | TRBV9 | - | TGTGCCAGCAGCGGAGTTCCGGGAACTATGGCTACACAGTATTTT | CASSGVPGTMATQYF
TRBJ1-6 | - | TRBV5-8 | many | TGTGCCAGCAGCACTCGACGGTCAGGGGAAGGCAATTCACCCCTCCACTTT | CASSTRRSGEGNSPLHF
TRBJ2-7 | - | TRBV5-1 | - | TGCGCCAGCATCGTCTCACCGGGGCAGGGCGAGCAGTACTTC | CASIVSPGQGEQYF
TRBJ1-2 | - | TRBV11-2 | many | TGTGCCAGCAGAAGGGGGGAATATGGCTACACCTTC | CASRRGEYGYTF
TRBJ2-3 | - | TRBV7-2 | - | TGTGCCAGCATCCTAGAGGGGAAAACAGATACGCAGTATTTT | CASILEGKTDTQYF
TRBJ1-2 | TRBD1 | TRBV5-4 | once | TGTGCCAGCAGCCGGGACAGGCATGGCTACACCTTC | CASSRDRHGYTF
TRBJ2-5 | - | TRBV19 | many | TGTGCCAGTAGTACCCATTTCGGGGACACAGAGACCCAGTACTTC | CASSTHFGDTETQYF
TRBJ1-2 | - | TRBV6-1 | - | TGTGCCAGCAGTCTACCTCATTTCCGGGGCTACTATGGCTACACCTTC | CASSLPHFRGYYGYTF
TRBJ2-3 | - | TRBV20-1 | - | TGCAGCGGAGGTGGGGACGGGGGGCGCGGCACAGATACGCAGTATTTT | CSGGGDGGRGTDTQYF
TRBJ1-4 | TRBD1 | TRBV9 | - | TGTGCCAGCAGCGTAGGACAGGGATTCCTTGAAAAACTGTTTTTT | CASSVGQGFLEKLFF
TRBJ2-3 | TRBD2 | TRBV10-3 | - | TGTGCCATCAGTGAGTCAGGGCGAGCGGGGGCCGGTGCGCAGTATTTT | CAISESGRAGAGAQYF
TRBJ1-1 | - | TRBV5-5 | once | TGTGCCAGCAGCTCGGGTCGGGACACTGAAGCTTTCTTT | CASSSGRDTEAFF
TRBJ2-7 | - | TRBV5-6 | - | TGTGCCAGCAGATATCGGGGCTTAAGCTCCTACGAGCAGTACTTC | CASRYRGLSSYEQYF
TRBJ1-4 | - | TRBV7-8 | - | TGTGCCAGCAGTCTATTTGGGGGGGGGTATGAAGAGCAGTTTTTT | CASSLFGGGYEEQFF
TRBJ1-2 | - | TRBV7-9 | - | TGTGCCAGCAGCTTTCGGCAGGATGGCTACACCTTC | CASSFRQDGYTF
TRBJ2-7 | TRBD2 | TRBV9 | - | TGTGCCAGCAGCGTGTTCGAGCTAGCGGGGGAGCAGTACTTC | CASSVFELAGEQYF
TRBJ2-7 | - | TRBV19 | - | TGTGCCAGTAGTAACGGTATCAGGACAGCCAGCGAGCAGTACTTC | CASSNGIRTASEQYF
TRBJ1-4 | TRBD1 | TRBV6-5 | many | TGTGCCAGCAGCTATGGGACAGACGAAAAACTGTTTTTT | CASSYGTDEKLFF
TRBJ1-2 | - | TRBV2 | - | TGTGCCAGCAGGGAGGTAGCACACGTATATGGCTACACCTTC | CASREVAHVYGYTF
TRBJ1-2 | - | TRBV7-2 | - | TGTGCCAGCAGTTGGGTTGGGACCGTCTATGGCTACACCTTC | CASSWVGTVYGYTF